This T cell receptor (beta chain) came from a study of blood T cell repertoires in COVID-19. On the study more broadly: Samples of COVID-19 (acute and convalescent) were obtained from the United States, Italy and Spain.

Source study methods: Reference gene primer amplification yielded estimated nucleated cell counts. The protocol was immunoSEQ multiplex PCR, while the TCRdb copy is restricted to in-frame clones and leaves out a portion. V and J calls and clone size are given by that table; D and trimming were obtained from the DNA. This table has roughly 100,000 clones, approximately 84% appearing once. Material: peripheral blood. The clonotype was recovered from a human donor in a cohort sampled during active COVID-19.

CDR3 sequence (DNA): TGTGCCAGCAGCACCGGAGGGGGCCAGGGTCTGTCCGAGCAGTACTTC. It encodes CASSTGGGQGLSEQYF. J is TRBJ2-7 and V is TRBV9, with D tentatively TRBD1 (7 bases). Per germline, CDR1 SGDLS and CDR2 YYNGEE. The CDR3 runs 16 residues. V was shortened by 4 bases and J by 6 bases, with 23 bases between the two germline ends.